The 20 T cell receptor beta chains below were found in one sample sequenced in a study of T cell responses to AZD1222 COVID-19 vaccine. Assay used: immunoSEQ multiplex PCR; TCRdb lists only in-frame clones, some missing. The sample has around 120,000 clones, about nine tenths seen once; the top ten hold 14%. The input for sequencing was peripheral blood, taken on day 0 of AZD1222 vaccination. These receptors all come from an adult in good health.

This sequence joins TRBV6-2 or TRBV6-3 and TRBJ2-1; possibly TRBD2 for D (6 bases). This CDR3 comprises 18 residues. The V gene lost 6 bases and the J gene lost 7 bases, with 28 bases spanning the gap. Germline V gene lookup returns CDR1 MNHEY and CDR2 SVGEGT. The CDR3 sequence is CASSQPRLLGGPINEQFF. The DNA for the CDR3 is TGTGCCAGCAGCCAACCCCGTCTCCTAGGAGGGCCGATTAATGAGCAGTTCTTC.

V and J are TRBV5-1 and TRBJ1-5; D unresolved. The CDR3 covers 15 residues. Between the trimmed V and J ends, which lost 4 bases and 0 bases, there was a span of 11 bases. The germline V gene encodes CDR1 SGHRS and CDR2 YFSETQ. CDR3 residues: CASSPLGYSNQPQHF. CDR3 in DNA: TGCGCCAGCAGCCCCCTAGGCTATAGCAATCAGCCCCAGCATTTT.

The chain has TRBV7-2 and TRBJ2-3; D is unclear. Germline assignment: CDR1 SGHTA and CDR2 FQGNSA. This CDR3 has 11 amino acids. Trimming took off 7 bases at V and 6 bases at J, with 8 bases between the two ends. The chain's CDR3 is CASILGDTQYF. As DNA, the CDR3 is TGTGCCAGCATCCTGGGGGATACGCAGTATTTT.

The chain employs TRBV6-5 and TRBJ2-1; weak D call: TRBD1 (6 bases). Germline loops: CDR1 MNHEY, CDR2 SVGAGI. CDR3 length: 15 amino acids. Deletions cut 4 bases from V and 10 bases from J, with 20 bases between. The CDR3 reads CASSSGASGYKEQFF. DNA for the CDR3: TGTGCCAGCAGTTCAGGGGCTTCGGGGTATAAAGAGCAGTTCTTC.

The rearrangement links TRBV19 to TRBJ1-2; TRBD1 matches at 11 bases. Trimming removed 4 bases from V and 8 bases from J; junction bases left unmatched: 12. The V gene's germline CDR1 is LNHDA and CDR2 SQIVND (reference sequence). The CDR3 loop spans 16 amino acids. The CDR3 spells CASSRAGTGGFFGYTF. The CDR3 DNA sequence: TGTGCCAGTAGTAGGGCCGGGACAGGGGGGTTCTTCGGCTACACCTTC.

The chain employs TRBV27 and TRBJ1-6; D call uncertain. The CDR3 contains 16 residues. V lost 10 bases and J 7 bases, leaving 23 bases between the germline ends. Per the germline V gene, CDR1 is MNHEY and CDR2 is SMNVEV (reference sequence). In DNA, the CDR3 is TGTGCCACCTCCCTCGTGGACCCTGCAGAAAATTCACCCCTCCACTTT. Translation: CATSLVDPAENSPLHF.

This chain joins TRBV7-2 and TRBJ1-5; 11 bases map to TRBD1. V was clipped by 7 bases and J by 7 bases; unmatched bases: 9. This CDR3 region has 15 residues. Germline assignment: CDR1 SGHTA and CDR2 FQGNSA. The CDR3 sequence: CASTPGTGGGQPQHF. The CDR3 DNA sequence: TGTGCCAGCACCCCTGGGACAGGGGGTGGGCAGCCCCAGCATTTT.

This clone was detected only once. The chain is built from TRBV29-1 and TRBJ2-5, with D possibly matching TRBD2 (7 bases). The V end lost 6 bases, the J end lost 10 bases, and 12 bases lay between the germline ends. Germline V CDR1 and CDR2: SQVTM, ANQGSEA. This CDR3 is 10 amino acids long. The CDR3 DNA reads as TGCAGCGTAACAGGGAGGGACCAGTACTTC. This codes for CSVTGRDQYF.

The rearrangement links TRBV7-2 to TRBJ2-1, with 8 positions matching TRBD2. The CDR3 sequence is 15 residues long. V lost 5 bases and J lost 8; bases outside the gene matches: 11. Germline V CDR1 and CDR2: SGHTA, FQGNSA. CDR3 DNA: TGTGCCAGCAGCCGGGGACTAGTCCAGCGGCATGAGCAGTTCTTC. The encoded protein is CASSRGLVQRHEQFF.

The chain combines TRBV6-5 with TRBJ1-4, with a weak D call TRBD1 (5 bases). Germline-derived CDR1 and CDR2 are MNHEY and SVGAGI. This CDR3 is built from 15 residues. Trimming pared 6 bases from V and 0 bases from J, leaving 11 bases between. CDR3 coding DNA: TGTGCCAGCAGGCCGGGACGCTCAACTAATGAAAAACTGTTTTTT. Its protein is CASRPGRSTNEKLFF.

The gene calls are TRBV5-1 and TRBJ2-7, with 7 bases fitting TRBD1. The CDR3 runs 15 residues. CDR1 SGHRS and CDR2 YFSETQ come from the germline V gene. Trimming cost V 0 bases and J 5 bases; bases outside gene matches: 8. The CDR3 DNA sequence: TGCGCCAGCAGCTTGGAAGTAACAGGGGCCGACGAGCAGTACTTC. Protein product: CASSLEVTGADEQYF.

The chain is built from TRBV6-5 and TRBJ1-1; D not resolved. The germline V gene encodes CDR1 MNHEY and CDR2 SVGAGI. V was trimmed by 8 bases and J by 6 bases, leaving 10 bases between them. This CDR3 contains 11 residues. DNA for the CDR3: TGTGCCAGCCTGAGGGAGCCTGAAGCTTTCTTT. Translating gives CASLREPEAFF.

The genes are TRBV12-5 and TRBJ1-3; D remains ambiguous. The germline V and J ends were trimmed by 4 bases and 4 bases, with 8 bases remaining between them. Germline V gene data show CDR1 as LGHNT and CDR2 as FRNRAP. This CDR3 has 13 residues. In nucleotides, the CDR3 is TGTGCTAGTGGTTGGGCGAGAGGAAACACCATATATTTT. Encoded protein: CASGWARGNTIYF.

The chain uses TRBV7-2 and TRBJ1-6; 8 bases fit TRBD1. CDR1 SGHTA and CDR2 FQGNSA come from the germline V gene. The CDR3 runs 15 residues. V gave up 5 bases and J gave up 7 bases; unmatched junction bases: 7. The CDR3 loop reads CASSQRTGRNSPLHF. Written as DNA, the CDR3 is TGTGCCAGCAGCCAGCGGACAGGGAGGAATTCACCCCTCCACTTT. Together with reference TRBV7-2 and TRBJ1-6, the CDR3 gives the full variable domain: GAGVSQSPSNKVTEKGKDVELRCDPISGHTALYWYRQSLGQGLEFLIYFQGNSAPDKSGLPSDRFSAERTGGSVSTLTIQRTQQEDSAVYLCASSQRTGRNSPLHFGNGTRLTVT.

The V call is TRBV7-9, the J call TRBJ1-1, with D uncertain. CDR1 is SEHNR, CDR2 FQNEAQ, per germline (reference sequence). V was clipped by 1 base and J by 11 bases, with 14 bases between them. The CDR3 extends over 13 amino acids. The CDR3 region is CASSLERATGAFF. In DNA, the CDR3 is TGTGCCAGCAGCTTAGAGAGGGCCACGGGGGCTTTCTTT.

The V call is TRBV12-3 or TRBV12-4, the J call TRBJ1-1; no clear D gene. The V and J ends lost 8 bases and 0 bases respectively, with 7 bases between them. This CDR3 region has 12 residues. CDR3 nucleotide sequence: TGTGCCAGCGGGGTTATGAACACTGAAGCTTTCTTT. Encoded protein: CASGVMNTEAFF.

As DNA, the CDR3 is TGTGCCAGCAGCGCGACAGTGCTCAGCACAGATACGCAGTATTTT. It yields the protein CASSATVLSTDTQYF. V and J are TRBV9 and TRBJ2-3, with D possibly matching TRBD1 (5 bases). V was pared by 3 bases and J by 0 bases, with 11 bases between. Germline CDR1 and CDR2: SGDLS and YYNGEE. The CDR3 sequence is 15 residues long.

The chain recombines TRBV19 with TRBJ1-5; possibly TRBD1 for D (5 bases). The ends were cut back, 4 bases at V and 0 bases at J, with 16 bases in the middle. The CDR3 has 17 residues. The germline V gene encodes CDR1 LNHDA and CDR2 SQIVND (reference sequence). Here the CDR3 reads CASSKGANWNSNQPQHF. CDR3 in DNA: TGTGCCAGTAGTAAAGGGGCCAACTGGAATAGCAATCAGCCCCAGCATTTT.

The CDR3 spells CASSKERRNTIGNTIYF. For the CDR3, the DNA is TGTGCCAGCAGCAAAGAAAGACGGAACACAATTGGAAACACCATATATTTT. The chain couples TRBV21-1 to TRBJ1-3. TRBV21-1 is termed a pseudogene. The CDR3 has 17 amino acids.

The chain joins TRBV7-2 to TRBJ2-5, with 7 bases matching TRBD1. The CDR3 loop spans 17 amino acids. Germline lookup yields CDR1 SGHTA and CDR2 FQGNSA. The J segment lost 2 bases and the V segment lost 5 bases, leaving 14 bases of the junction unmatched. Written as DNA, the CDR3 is TGTGCCAGCAGCATACGGCGTCTGGGACAGCTTCAAGAGACCCAGTACTTC. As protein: CASSIRRLGQLQETQYF. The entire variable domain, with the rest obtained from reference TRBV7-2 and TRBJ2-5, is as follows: GAGVSQSPSNKVTEKGKDVELRCDPISGHTALYWYRQSLGQGLEFLIYFQGNSAPDKSGLPSDRFSAERTGGSVSTLTIQRTQQEDSAVYLCASSIRRLGQLQETQYFGPGTRLLVL.